This entry features one T cell receptor (beta chain) sequence. Its antigen is unknown. The sample holds no much larger clone one base away, and base qualities are not on file. This sample stems from a study of T cell clones after liver transplantation (dated by TCRdb to between 2018 and 2020). The study in broad terms: ITN030ST, the source of the samples, was a randomized trial that attempted immunosuppression withdrawal within 2 years of liver transplantation. Donor-reactive T cell clones were identified by TCRbeta sequencing after a pre-transplant mixed lymphocyte reaction and then tracked in post-transplant blood. As an antigen-independent comparator for donor-reactive sequences, third party-reactive TCRbeta sequences were also identified from pre-transplant MLRs. Three of the eight recipients were HCV-positive; the others were transplanted for non-autoimmune, non-viral indications. No induction therapy was given to the subjects, and standard immunosuppression was administered until randomization at 12-24 months post-transplant. To count as tolerant, a recipient had to stay completely off immunosuppression for at least one year without liver enzymes climbing beyond twice the upper limit of normal. Blood samples were collected pre-transplant, then pre-randomization ahead of withdrawal, and finally post-randomization once withdrawal had either been completed or failed. Of the 8 liver transplant recipients making up the studied cohort, 3 were classified as tolerant and 5 as non-tolerant. Study-wide conclusions, independent of this receptor: Conclusions were preliminary, limited by small, heterogeneous patient numbers and non-standardized post-transplant time points. In most of the 8 subjects, circulating donor-reactive CD4 TCRbeta sequences decreased significantly after transplant, regardless of tolerance or HCV status. When repertoire turnover was taken into account, detection of donor-reactive sequences was significantly reduced in 7 of 8 subjects for CD4 and in 8 of 8 subjects for CD8. Because no allograft tissue specimens were available, donor-reactive T cells may have migrated into the graft instead of being deleted. Donor-reactive sequences decreased more than third party-reactive sequences, which suggests partial antigen-specific deletion that was not related to withdrawal success. Low numbers of available donor cells limited the measurable donor-reactive repertoire in two subjects.

Thawed unstimulated PBMCs were stained for CD3, CD4 and CD8 and FACS-sorted into CD3+CD4+ and CD3+CD8+ populations. Each of the 8 studied subjects was randomized to immunosuppression withdrawal. Genomic DNA was isolated with the Qiagen DNeasy Blood and Tissue Kit. CDR1 and CDR2 (LGHNA, YSLEER) derive from the germline V gene. Reading from cysteine to phenylalanine, the CDR3 counts 19 amino acids. Here the CDR3 DNA is all that survives: 57 bases in frame from base 1. Trimming takes 0 bases off V and 4 bases off J; junction bases not matched to a gene: 14. High-throughput TCRbeta CDR3 sequencing of frozen genomic DNA was performed by immunoSEQ, with PCR amplification, mapping, bias correction and internal controls included. The authors processed their data as follows. Only productive rearrangements were retained, and each unique TCRbeta sequence was defined by its CDR3 nucleotide sequence together with its V and J gene. Donor-reactive sequences required at least 5-fold expansion in CFSE-low cells versus unstimulated pre-transplant cells and at least 0.01% frequency. Minimum frequency thresholds were set for each subject on the basis of the unstimulated sample with the lowest template count, so that a detection power of at least 90% was ensured. Jensen-Shannon divergence between the top 1000 TCRbeta sequences post-transplant and pre-transplant was used to measure repertoire turnover. Two-sided Fisher's exact tests were used to test for changes in how often donor-reactive sequences were detected. TCRdb retrieved this table from immuneACCESS and kept in-frame rearrangements only. Not all clones are present; in checked studies, unresolved V genes account for under half, and no reason is known for the remainder. From that table come the V and J calls and clone size; the DNA was used to work out D and trimming. This sample comprises tens of thousands of clones, less than 90% of them detected only once. About 2.8% of the sample belongs to the ten largest clones.

This chain joins TRBV4-3 to TRBJ2-3, with 9 junctional bases fitting TRBD2. The TCR originated in a human patient who received a liver transplant. In patients who had a transplant, some T cells may come from the graft donor. The sample in question was CD4+ T cells from blood, obtained at the 22-month timepoint. For the CDR3, the sequence is CASSQDWGHSGSTADTQYF. The nucleotide sequence reads TGCGCCAGCAGCCAAGATTGGGGGCATAGCGGGAGTACCGCAGATACGCAGTATTTT.